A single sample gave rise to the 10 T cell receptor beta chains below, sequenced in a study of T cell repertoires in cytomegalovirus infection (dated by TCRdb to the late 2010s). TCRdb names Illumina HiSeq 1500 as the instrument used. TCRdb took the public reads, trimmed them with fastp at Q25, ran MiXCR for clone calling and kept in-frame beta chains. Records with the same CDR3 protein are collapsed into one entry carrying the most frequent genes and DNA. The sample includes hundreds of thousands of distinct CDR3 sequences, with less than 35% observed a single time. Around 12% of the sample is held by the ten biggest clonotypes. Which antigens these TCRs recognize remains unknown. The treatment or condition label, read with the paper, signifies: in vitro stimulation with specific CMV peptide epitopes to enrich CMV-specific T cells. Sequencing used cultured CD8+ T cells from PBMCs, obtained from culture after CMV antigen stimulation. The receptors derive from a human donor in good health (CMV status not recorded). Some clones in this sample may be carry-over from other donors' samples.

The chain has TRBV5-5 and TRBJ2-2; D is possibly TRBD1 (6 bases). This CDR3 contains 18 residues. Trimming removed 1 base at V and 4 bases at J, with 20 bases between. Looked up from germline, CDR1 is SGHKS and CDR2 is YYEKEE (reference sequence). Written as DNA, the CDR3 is TGTGCCAGCAGCTTGTTGACGGCAGGGGAACCCCTCACCGGGGAGCTGTTTTTT. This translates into CASSLLTAGEPLTGELFF.

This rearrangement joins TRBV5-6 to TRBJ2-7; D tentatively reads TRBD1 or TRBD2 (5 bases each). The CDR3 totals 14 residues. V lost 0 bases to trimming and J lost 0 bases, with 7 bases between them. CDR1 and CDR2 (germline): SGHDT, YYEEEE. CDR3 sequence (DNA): TGTGCCAGCAGCTTGGGGGGGACCTCCTACGAGCAGTACGTC. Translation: CASSLGGTSYEQYV.

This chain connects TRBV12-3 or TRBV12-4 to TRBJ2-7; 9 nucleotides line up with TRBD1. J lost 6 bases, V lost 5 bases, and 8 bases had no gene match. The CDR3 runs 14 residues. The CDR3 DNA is TGTGCCAGCAGTCTGACCGGGACAGGGATCGAGCAGTACTTC. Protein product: CASSLTGTGIEQYF.

CDR3 DNA: TGCAGTGCTAGAGGAGCGGGGCTCGGCTATGGCTACACCTTC. Its protein is CSARGAGLGYGYTF. The J gene is TRBJ1-2, the V gene TRBV20-1; the D gene is possibly TRBD1 (5 bases). The CDR3 consists of 14 residues. V lost 1 base to trimming and J lost 4 bases, with 13 bases between them. Germline-derived CDR1 and CDR2 are DFQATT and SNEGSKA (reference sequence).

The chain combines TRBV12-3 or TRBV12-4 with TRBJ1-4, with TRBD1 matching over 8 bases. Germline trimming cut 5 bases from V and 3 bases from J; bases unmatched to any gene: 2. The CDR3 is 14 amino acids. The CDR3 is CASSPTGANEKLFF. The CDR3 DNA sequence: TGTGCCAGCAGTCCGACAGGGGCTAATGAAAAACTGTTTTTT.

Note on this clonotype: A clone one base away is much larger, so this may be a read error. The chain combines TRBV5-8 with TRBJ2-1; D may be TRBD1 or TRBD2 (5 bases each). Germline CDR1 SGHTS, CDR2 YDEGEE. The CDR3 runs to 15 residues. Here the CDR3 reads CAGSLGDRSYNEQFF. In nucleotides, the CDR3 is TGTGCCGGCAGCTTAGGGGACCGCTCCTACAATGAGCAGTTCTTC. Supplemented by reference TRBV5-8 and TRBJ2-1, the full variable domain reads EAGVTQSPTHLIKTRGQQATLRCSPISGHTSVYWYQQALGLGLQFLLWYDEGEERNRGNFPPRFSGRQFPNYSSELNVNALELEDSALYLCAGSLGDRSYNEQFFGPGTRLTVL.

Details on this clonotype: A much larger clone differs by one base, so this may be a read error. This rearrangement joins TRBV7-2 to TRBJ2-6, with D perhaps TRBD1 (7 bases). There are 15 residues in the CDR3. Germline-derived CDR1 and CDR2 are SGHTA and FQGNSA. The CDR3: CASSYQGGGTNVLTF. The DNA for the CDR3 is TGTGCCAGCAGCTACCAGGGGGGTGGGACCAACGTCCTGACTTTC.

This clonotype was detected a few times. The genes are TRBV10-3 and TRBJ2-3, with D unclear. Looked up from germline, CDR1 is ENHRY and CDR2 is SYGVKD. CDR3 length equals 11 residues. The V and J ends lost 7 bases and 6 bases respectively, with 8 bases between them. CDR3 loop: CAIKGRDTQYF. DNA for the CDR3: TGTGCCATCAAGGGCCGGGATACGCAGTATTTT.

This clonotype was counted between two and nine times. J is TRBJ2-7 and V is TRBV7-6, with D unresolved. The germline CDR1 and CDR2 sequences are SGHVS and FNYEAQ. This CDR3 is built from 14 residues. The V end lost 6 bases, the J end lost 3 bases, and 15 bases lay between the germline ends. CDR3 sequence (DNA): TGTGCCAGCAGTATTAGTTGGGCTTTCTACGAGCAGTACGTC. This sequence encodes CASSISWAFYEQYV.

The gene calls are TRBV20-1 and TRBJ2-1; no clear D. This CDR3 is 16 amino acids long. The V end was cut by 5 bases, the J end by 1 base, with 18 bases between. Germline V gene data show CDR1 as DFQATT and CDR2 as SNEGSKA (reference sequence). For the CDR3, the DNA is TGCAGTGCTGGTACTGACGATGAAGGGTCCTACAATGAGCAGTTCTTC. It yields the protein CSAGTDDEGSYNEQFF.